A selection of T cell receptor beta chains follows, all from one sample in a study of shared clonotypes between healthy human individuals. The method was immunoSEQ multiplex PCR; TCRdb's version includes in-frame clones alone and lacks a portion of them. The profile shows roughly 770,000 clones, 96% of them singletons. The sample was naive CD8+ T cells sorted from blood. The source of these receptors is a man aged 30 to 45 in good health. The CDR3 runs from the conserved cysteine through the conserved F or W. The D gene is left open where the match is weak. Expanded clones are given a class, and other clones once, few, many or no size at all.

>-|TRBJ2-3|TRBV27|-
CATQDGTGLTDTQYF
TGTGCCACCCAGGACGGGACTGGCCTCACAGATACGCAGTATTTT
>-|TRBJ1-1|TRBV13|once
CASSPGQLNTEAFF
TGTGCCAGCAGCCCCGGACAGTTGAACACTGAAGCTTTCTTT
>TRBD2|TRBJ2-7|TRBV27|-
CASSLGTSGAYEQYF
TGTGCCAGCAGTTTGGGGACTAGCGGGGCCTACGAGCAGTACTTC
>-|TRBJ2-2|TRBV6-5|-
CASTPVNTGELFF
TGTGCCAGCACTCCGGTGAACACCGGGGAGCTGTTTTTT
>-|TRBJ2-7|TRBV4-3|-
CASSQEPGVSYEQYF
TGCGCCAGCAGCCAAGAACCGGGAGTCTCCTACGAGCAGTACTTC
>TRBD1|TRBJ2-7|TRBV7-9|-
CASSPYMHGDRVAYEQYF
TGTGCCAGCAGCCCCTACATGCATGGGGACAGGGTGGCCTACGAGCAGTACTTC
>-|TRBJ2-7|TRBV4-1|-
CASSQEGEQYF
TGCGCCAGCAGCCAAGAAGGCGAGCAGTACTTC
>TRBD1|TRBJ2-1|TRBV5-1|-
CASSLATGQGLEQFF
TGCGCCAGCAGCTTGGCCACTGGACAGGGTCTTGAGCAGTTCTTC
>-|TRBJ2-1|TRBV9|-
CASSLESPSYNEQFF
TGTGCCAGCAGCCTAGAGTCCCCTTCCTACAATGAGCAGTTCTTC
>-|TRBJ1-2|TRBV4-1|-
CASSPPQRVLGGYGYTF
TGCGCCAGCAGCCCCCCGCAGAGAGTCCTAGGGGGCTATGGCTACACCTTC
>-|TRBJ2-2|TRBV5-6|once
CASSLVLAETGELFF
TGTGCCAGCAGCTTGGTTCTAGCAGAGACCGGGGAGCTGTTTTTT
>-|TRBJ2-1|TRBV5-1|-
CASRKGLDEQFF
TGCGCCAGCAGAAAAGGGCTCGATGAGCAGTTCTTC
>-|TRBJ2-7|TRBV6-6|-
CASSSRASEWEQYF
TGTGCCAGCAGTTCCCGAGCCTCGGAATGGGAGCAGTACTTC
>-|TRBJ2-7|TRBV4-3|-
CASSLGDPGAVEQYF
TGCGCCAGCAGCCTGGGGGACCCCGGGGCCGTCGAGCAGTACTTC
>TRBD1|TRBJ1-2|TRBV6-1|-
CASSEDLRQGARYGYTF
TGTGCCAGCAGTGAAGACCTTAGACAGGGGGCTCGGTATGGCTACACCTTC
>TRBD2|TRBJ2-7|TRBV10-3|once
CAISDPSGSGTYEQYF
TGTGCCATCAGTGACCCAAGCGGGAGCGGGACCTACGAGCAGTACTTC
>TRBD1|TRBJ2-3|TRBV14|-
CASSPAGQGVSDTQYF
TGTGCCAGCAGCCCGGCCGGACAGGGTGTGTCAGATACGCAGTATTTT
>TRBD2|TRBJ2-1|TRBV7-7|-
CASSPGGWLAGNNEQFF
TGTGCTAGCAGCCCAGGGGGGTGGCTAGCGGGGAACAATGAGCAGTTCTTC
>TRBD1|TRBJ2-7|TRBV13|-
CASSPRTGGIYEQYF
TGTGCCAGCAGCCCCAGGACAGGGGGCATTTACGAGCAGTACTTC
>-|TRBJ1-1|TRBV7-9|-
CASSSKVSNTEAFF
TGTGCCAGCAGCTCAAAGGTCTCTAACACTGAAGCTTTCTTT
>-|TRBJ2-1|TRBV11-2|once
CASSLAGVEQFF
TGTGCCAGCAGCTTAGCGGGTGTGGAGCAGTTCTTC
>-|TRBJ2-1|TRBV15|-
CATSRDRTSSYNEQFF
TGTGCCACCAGCAGAGATCGGACGAGCTCCTACAATGAGCAGTTCTTC
>-|TRBJ1-1|TRBV7-9|once
CASSLEEGMGYYTEAFF
TGTGCCAGCAGCTTGGAAGAAGGGATGGGCTATTACACTGAAGCTTTCTTT
>TRBD1|TRBJ2-1|TRBV7-6|-
CASRSRDRANNEQFF
TGTGCCAGCAGATCCCGGGACAGGGCTAACAATGAGCAGTTCTTC
>TRBD2|TRBJ2-3|TRBV5-4|-
CASSSGTSGLSSFNTDTQYF
TGTGCCAGCAGCTCCGGGACTAGCGGACTCAGCTCTTTCAACACAGATACGCAGTATTTT
>-|TRBJ1-5|TRBV9|-
CASSVEGRLNQPQHF
TGTGCCAGCAGCGTAGAGGGGAGGTTAAATCAGCCCCAGCATTTT
>-|TRBJ2-7|TRBV27|-
CASKAGGEQYF
TGTGCCAGCAAAGCAGGGGGGGAGCAGTACTTC
>TRBD2|TRBJ2-1|TRBV9|-
CASSVGTRFNEQFF
TGTGCCAGCAGCGTAGGGACTAGATTCAATGAGCAGTTCTTC
>TRBD2|TRBJ2-7|TRBV4-1|-
CASSQAGPGLASEQYF
TGCGCCAGCAGCCAAGCGGGGCCGGGACTAGCTAGCGAGCAGTACTTC
>-|TRBJ1-5|TRBV7-8|-
CASSLNVQGSQPQHF
TGTGCCAGCAGCTTAAATGTCCAGGGGAGCCAGCCCCAGCATTTT
>TRBD1|TRBJ2-1|TRBV29-1|once
CSVESFRTGAYNEQFF
TGCAGCGTTGAAAGTTTCCGGACAGGGGCCTACAATGAGCAGTTCTTC
>-|TRBJ2-7|TRBV7-9|-
CASSPTGTRSYEQYF
TGTGCCAGCAGCCCCACCGGGACACGATCCTACGAGCAGTACTTC
>-|TRBJ2-7|TRBV19|-
CASSIYLGESYEQYF
TGTGCCAGTAGTATCTATCTGGGGGAGTCCTACGAGCAGTACTTC
>-|TRBJ2-1|TRBV5-1|-
CASSLGSEQFF
TGCGCCAGCAGCTTGGGAAGTGAGCAGTTCTTC
>-|TRBJ2-1|TRBV5-8|-
CASSPFEGRQFF
TGTGCCAGCAGCCCATTTGAGGGTCGGCAGTTCTTC
>TRBD1|TRBJ1-1|TRBV7-6|-
CASSLGTGWETEAFF
TGTGCCAGCAGCTTAGGGACAGGGTGGGAAACTGAAGCTTTCTTT
>-|TRBJ1-1|TRBV7-9|-
CASSLESQAWGAFF
TGTGCCAGCAGCTTAGAGTCCCAGGCCTGGGGAGCTTTCTTT
>-|TRBJ2-5|TRBV6-5|-
CASNPLGAETQYF
TGTGCCAGCAACCCGTTGGGGGCTGAGACCCAGTACTTC
>-|TRBJ1-5|TRBV7-9|-
CASTGTTSGQPQHF
TGTGCCAGCACTGGTACGACATCGGGTCAGCCCCAGCATTTT
>-|TRBJ1-1|TRBV28|-
CASSWTSPNTEAFF
TGTGCCAGCAGCTGGACTTCGCCGAACACTGAAGCTTTCTTT
>TRBD2|TRBJ2-1|TRBV7-4|-
CASSSLLAGVYNEQFF
TGTGCCAGCAGTTCTCTACTAGCGGGTGTTTACAATGAGCAGTTCTTC
>TRBD2|TRBJ2-2|TRBV7-8|few
CASSYTSGSFTGELFF
TGTGCCAGCAGCTATACTAGCGGCAGTTTCACCGGGGAGCTGTTTTTT
>-|TRBJ1-1|TRBV13|-
CASSATPFPEAFF
TGTGCCAGCAGCGCCACACCGTTCCCTGAAGCTTTCTTT
>TRBD2|TRBJ2-5|TRBV6-5|once
CASSYGGRTQETQYF
TGTGCCAGCAGTTACGGCGGGAGGACCCAAGAGACCCAGTACTTC
>-|TRBJ2-7|TRBV29-1|-
CSVTGASGTAETYEQYF
TGCAGCGTGACCGGAGCGAGCGGGACAGCCGAAACCTACGAGCAGTACTTC
>-|TRBJ2-5|TRBV4-3|-
CASSQVVSETQYF
TGCGCCAGCAGCCAAGTGGTTTCAGAGACCCAGTACTTC
>-|TRBJ1-4|TRBV13|-
CASSTGPTNEKLFF
TGTGCCAGCAGCACAGGGCCAACTAATGAAAAACTGTTTTTT
>-|TRBJ2-7|TRBV5-1|-
CASSSAGNGEQYF
TGCGCCAGCAGCTCGGCGGGGAACGGCGAGCAGTACTTC